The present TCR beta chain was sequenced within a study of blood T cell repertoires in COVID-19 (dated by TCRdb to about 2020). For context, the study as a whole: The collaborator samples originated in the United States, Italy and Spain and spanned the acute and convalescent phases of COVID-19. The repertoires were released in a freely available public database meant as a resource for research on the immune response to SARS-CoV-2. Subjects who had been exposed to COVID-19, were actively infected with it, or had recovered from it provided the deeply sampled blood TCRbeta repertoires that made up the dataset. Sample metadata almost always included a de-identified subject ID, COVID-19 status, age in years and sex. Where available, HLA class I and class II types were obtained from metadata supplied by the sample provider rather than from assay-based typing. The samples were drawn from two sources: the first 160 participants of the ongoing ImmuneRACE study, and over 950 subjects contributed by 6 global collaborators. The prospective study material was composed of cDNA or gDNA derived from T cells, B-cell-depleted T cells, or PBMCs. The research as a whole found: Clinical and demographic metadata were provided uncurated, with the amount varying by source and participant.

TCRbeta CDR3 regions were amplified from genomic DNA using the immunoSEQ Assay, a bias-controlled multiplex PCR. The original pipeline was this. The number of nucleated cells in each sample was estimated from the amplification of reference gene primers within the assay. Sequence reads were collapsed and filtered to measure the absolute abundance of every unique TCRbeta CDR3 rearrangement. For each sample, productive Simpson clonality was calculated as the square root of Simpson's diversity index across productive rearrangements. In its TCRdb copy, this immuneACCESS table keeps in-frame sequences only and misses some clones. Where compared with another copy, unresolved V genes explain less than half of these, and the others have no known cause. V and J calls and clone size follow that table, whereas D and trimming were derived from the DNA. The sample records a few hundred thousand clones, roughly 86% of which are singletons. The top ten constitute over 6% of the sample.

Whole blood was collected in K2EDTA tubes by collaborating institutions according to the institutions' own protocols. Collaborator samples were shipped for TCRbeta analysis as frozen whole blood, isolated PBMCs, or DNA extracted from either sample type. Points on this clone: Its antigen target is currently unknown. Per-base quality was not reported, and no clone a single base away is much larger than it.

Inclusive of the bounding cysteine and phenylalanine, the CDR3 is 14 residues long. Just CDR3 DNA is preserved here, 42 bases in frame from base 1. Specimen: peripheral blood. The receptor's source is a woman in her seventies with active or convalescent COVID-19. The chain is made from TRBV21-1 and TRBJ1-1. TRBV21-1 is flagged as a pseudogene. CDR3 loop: CASSNESGGTEAFF. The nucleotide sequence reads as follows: TGTGCCAGCAGCAATGAATCGGGGGGCACTGAAGCTTTCTTT.